This TCR beta chain is drawn from a study of vaccination effects on CD4 cells after COVID-19. Study as a whole: It was a median of 72 days after the second dose that post-vaccine samples were obtained. Study-wide results and caveats: In the late period after vaccination, infection- and vaccine-induced clones contracted markedly.

TCRdb keeps only in-frame clones here, not all; method: immunoSEQ multiplex PCR. The data show tens of thousands of clones, roughly 78% seen once. Before sequencing, viral peptide pools were used by the ViraFEST assay to expand antigen-specific CD4+ T cells. CD4+ T cell isolation took place after about 11 days of culture. Two-dose BNT162b2 or mRNA-1273 vaccination was given to participants. Nucleocapsid antibody tests were negative, and the vaccine recipients had no prior SARS-CoV-2 infection. Fresh IL-2-containing medium replaced half the medium on days 3 and 7. Concerning this clone itself: Antigen: not known.

V lost 3 bases, J lost 8 bases, and 20 bases lay in between. Per germline, CDR1 LNHDA and CDR2 SQIVND (reference sequence). The CDR3 is 16 amino acids. The source material was CD4+ T cells from PBMCs cultured with HCoV-OC43 spike peptides, sampled after COVID-19 vaccination. Subset of the sample: HCoV-OC43 spike overlapping peptide pool stimulation. The sequence came from a human donor who received a COVID-19 vaccine. The genes are TRBV19 and TRBJ2-1; tentatively, D is TRBD2 (5 bases). The CDR3 sequence: CASSIGSGTTRDEQFF. For the CDR3, the DNA is TGTGCCAGTAGTATCGGCAGCGGCACAACCCGGGATGAGCAGTTCTTC.